Listed here are 17 T cell receptor beta chains from one sample, sequenced in a study of blood T cells in healthy people across ages. Next came a second PCR, run for roughly 6 to 11 cycles, which used a sample-barcoded 5' primer along with a J-beta primer mix. TCRdb fed the 5' RACE reads into MiXCR, producing one record per CDR3 protein. The data contain 1.5 million to 2 million distinct CDR3 sequences, 49% of them singletons. The sequenced material came from blood. These receptors all stem from a woman in her forties in good health.

Only a few counts were recorded for this clonotype. The chain couples TRBV7-2 to TRBJ2-5, with D hard to call. The V and J ends lost 4 bases and 0 bases respectively, with 15 bases between them. From germline, CDR1 is SGHTA and CDR2 FQGNSA. This CDR3 is built from 16 residues. The CDR3 region has the DNA TGTGCCAGCAGCTCTAACACGCAATTGTACCAAGAGACCCAGTACTTC. Protein sequence: CASSSNTQLYQETQYF.

Comment on this clonotype: One end of the junction fails to match germline, which may point to a read error. V is TRBV7-2 and J is TRBJ1-1, with D maybe TRBD1 (5 bases). The germline V gene encodes CDR1 SGHTA and CDR2 FQGNSA. CDR3 size: 14 residues. CDR3 residues: CASSWGGANTGAFF. As DNA, the CDR3 is TGTGCCAGCAGCTGGGGAGGGGCGAACACTGGAGCTTTCTTT.

The rearrangement links TRBV5-1 to TRBJ2-7; TRBD1 is a possible D gene (6 bases). CDR1 SGHRS and CDR2 YFSETQ come from the germline V gene. This CDR3 has 15 amino acids. Deletions cut 4 bases from V and 3 bases from J, with 17 bases between. In nucleotides, the CDR3 is TGCGCCAGCAGCCTGTCAGGGGTCTTAAGCTACGAGCAGTACTTC. It codes for CASSLSGVLSYEQYF.

In this sample, this clonotype turned up a few times. This chain joins TRBV12-3 or TRBV12-4 and TRBJ2-1; 7 positions match TRBD1. V lost 7 bases to trimming and J lost 3 bases; unmatched junction nucleotides: 12. The CDR3 has 16 residues. The CDR3 nucleotides read TGTGCCAGCACCTTTGACAGGGCGTATCTCTACAATGAGCAGTTCTTC. This translates into CASTFDRAYLYNEQFF.

This clonotype was observed a few times. The chain recombines TRBV13 with TRBJ2-4; 9 bases map to TRBD2. Looked up from germline, CDR1 is PRHDT and CDR2 is FYEKMQ (reference sequence). This CDR3 region has 15 residues. The V gene end was trimmed by 5 bases and the J gene end by 13 bases; junction bases not matched to a gene: 15. The CDR3 sequence is CASSDGIAGELQQYF. The DNA for the CDR3 is TGTGCCAGCAGCGACGGAATAGCGGGGGAACTTCAACAGTACTTC.

The V gene is TRBV6-8, the J gene TRBJ1-2, with TRBD1 as a possible D gene (6 bases). CDR1 is MNHGY, CDR2 SAAAGT, per germline. Trimming shortened V by 2 bases and J by 4 bases, and 11 bases separated the two germline ends. This CDR3 region has 14 residues. The CDR3 loop reads CASSYADSRYGYTF. The CDR3 bases are TGTGCCAGCAGTTACGCGGACAGTCGCTATGGCTACACCTTC.

This clonotype came up a few times. This chain links TRBV6-2 or TRBV6-3 with TRBJ2-7; 7 nucleotides line up with TRBD1. In germline, CDR1 is MNHEY, CDR2 SVGEGT. V lost 5 bases, J lost 3 bases, and 10 bases stayed unmatched. This CDR3 spans 15 amino acids. CDR3 sequence (DNA): TGTGCCAGCAGTCTTAGGGGGACAGAGATCTACGAGCAGTACTTC. It is translated as CASSLRGTEIYEQYF.

The J gene is TRBJ2-1, the V gene TRBV24-1, with 10 positions matching TRBD2. This CDR3 has 16 residues. Germline loops: CDR1 KGHDR, CDR2 SFDVKD. V shed 4 bases, J shed 6 bases, and the junction held 8 bases outside the gene matches. The CDR3 region has the DNA TGTGCCACCAGTGAGGCAGCGGGGGGGCCTTCCAATGAGCAGTTCTTC. Translation: CATSEAAGGPSNEQFF.

The chain links TRBV20-1 to TRBJ1-5, with D uncertain. CDR1 is DFQATT, CDR2 SNEGSKA, per germline (reference sequence). Trimming cost V 6 bases and J 0 bases, with 12 bases left between them. This CDR3 spans 14 amino acids. The CDR3 sequence: CSANARVSNQPQHF. CDR3 sequence (DNA): TGCAGTGCCAATGCTAGGGTTAGCAATCAGCCCCAGCATTTT.

The gene calls are TRBV7-9 and TRBJ2-7; D is unresolved. V gave up 5 bases and J gave up 1 base, with 9 bases separating them. Germline CDR1 SEHNR, CDR2 FQNEAQ (reference sequence). This CDR3 is built from 13 residues. CDR3 nucleotides: TGTGCCAGCAGCCGTTCGGAATCCTACGAGCAGTACTTC. It codes for CASSRSESYEQYF. Full variable domain (missing parts from reference TRBV7-9 and TRBJ2-7): DTGVSQNPRHKITKRGQNVTFRCDPISEHNRLYWYRQTLGQGPEFLTYFQNEAQLEKSRLLSDRFSAERPKGSFSTLEIQRTEQGDSAMYLCASSRSESYEQYFGPGTRLTVT.

This chain uses TRBV6-2 or TRBV6-3 with TRBJ2-7; D may correspond to TRBD1 or TRBD2 (5 bases each). Trimming stripped 6 bases from V and 2 bases from J, with 20 bases between. This CDR3 spans 16 amino acids. The germline gives CDR1 MNHEY, CDR2 SVGEGT. The CDR3 reads CASRDLRDGLTYEQYF. CDR3 DNA: TGTGCCAGCAGGGACCTCCGGGACGGGCTAACCTACGAGCAGTACTTC.

This chain uses TRBV5-6 with TRBJ2-7; tentatively, D is TRBD2 (5 bases). V lost 4 bases and J 2 bases, leaving 13 bases between the germline ends. Per germline, CDR1 SGHDT and CDR2 YYEEEE. CDR3 length: 14 residues. CDR3 sequence (DNA): TGTGCCAGCAGCGTACTAACGGGAACCTACGAGCAGTACTTC. It encodes CASSVLTGTYEQYF.

This chain joins TRBV5-1 and TRBJ2-1; 7 bases match TRBD2. The CDR3 contains 16 residues. The V gene end was trimmed by 5 bases and the J gene end by 6 bases; junction bases not matched to a gene: 14. Per germline, CDR1 SGHRS and CDR2 YFSETQ. The CDR3 is CASRPGGTRTANEQFF. The CDR3 DNA reads as TGCGCCAGCAGACCCGGGGGGACCCGTACGGCCAATGAGCAGTTCTTC.

The rearrangement links TRBV12-3 or TRBV12-4 to TRBJ1-1; D remains ambiguous. There are 13 residues in the CDR3. V lost 6 bases and J lost 4, with 12 bases in between. The CDR3 DNA reads as TGTGCCAGCAGCCTCGGACTCCCCACTGAAGCTTTCTTT. Its translation is CASSLGLPTEAFF.

The chain employs TRBV2 and TRBJ2-7; the D gene is possibly TRBD2 (6 bases). Germline-derived CDR1 and CDR2 are SNHLY and FYNNEI. The CDR3 spans 14 residues. The V end was cut by 4 bases, the J end by 6 bases, with 16 bases between. For the CDR3, the DNA is TGTGCCAGCAGTGTCCTCTTGGGGGGAAGCGAGCAGTACTTC. Translating it yields CASSVLLGGSEQYF. Looking up the rest from reference TRBV2 and TRBJ2-7 gives the full variable domain: EPEVTQTPSHQVTQMGQEVILRCVPISNHLYFYWYRQILGQKVEFLVSFYNNEISEKSEIFDDQFSVERPDGSNFTLKIRSTKLEDSAMYFCASSVLLGGSEQYFGPGTRLTVT.

The chain uses TRBV9 and TRBJ1-1; TRBD1 matches at 9 bases. Trimming at V came to 0 bases and at J to 1 base, leaving 7 bases not matched to a gene. Germline V CDR1 and CDR2: SGDLS, YYNGEE. The CDR3 is made up of 17 amino acids. The CDR3 spells CASSVGTGVLPNTEAFF. The CDR3 coding sequence is TGTGCCAGCAGCGTAGGGACAGGGGTGTTGCCGAACACTGAAGCTTTCTTT. The full variable domain, its missing parts supplied by reference TRBV9 and TRBJ1-1, is DSGVTQTPKHLITATGQRVTLRCSPRSGDLSVYWYQQSLDQGLQFLIQYYNGEERAKGNILERFSAQQFPDLHSELNLSSLELGDSALYFCASSVGTGVLPNTEAFFGQGTRLTVV.

This chain connects TRBV7-8 to TRBJ1-2; no definite D call. The CDR3 totals 15 residues. Germline CDR1 reads SGHVS; CDR2 reads FQNEAQ. V shed 6 bases and J shed 1 base, with 15 bases lying between them. The CDR3 region is CASSHPGQLNYGYTF. Here the CDR3 DNA reads TGTGCCAGCAGTCACCCCGGGCAGCTTAACTATGGCTACACCTTC.